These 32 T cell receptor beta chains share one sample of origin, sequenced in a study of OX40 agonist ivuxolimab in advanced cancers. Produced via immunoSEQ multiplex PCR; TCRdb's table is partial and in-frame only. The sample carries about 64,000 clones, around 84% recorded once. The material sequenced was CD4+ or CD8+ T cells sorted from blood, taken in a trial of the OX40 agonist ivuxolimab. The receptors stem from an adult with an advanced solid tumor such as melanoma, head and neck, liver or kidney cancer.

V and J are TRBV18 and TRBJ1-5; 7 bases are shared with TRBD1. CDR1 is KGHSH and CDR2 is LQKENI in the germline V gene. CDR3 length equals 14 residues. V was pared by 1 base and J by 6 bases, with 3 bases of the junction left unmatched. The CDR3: CASSPRQGGQPQHF. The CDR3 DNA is TGTGCCAGCTCACCACGACAGGGAGGTCAGCCCCAGCATTTT. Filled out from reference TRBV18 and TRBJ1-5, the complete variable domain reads NAGVMQNPRHLVRRRGQEARLRCSPMKGHSHVYWYRQLPEEGLKFMVYLQKENIIDESGMPKERFSAEFPKEGPSILRIQQVVRGDSAAYFCASSPRQGGQPQHFGDGTRLSIL.

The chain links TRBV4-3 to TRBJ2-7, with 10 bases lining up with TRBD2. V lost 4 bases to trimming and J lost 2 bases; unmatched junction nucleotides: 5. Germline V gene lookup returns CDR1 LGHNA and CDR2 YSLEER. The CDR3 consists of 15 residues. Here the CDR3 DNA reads TGCGCCAGCAGCCCCTTAGGGACTAGCGCCTACGAGCAGTACTTC. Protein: CASSPLGTSAYEQYF.

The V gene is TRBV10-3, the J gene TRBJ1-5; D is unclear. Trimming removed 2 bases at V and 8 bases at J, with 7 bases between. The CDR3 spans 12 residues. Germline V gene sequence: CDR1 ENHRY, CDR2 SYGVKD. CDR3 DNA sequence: TGTGCCATCAGTGAGGGAAGCGAGCCCCAGCATTTT. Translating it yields CAISEGSEPQHF.

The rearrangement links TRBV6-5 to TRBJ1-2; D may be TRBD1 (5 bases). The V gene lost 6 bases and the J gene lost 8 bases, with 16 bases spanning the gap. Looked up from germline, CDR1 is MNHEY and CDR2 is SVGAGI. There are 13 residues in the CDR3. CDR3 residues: CASRRDLSRGYTF. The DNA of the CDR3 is TGTGCCAGCAGACGGGACCTCAGTAGAGGCTACACCTTC.

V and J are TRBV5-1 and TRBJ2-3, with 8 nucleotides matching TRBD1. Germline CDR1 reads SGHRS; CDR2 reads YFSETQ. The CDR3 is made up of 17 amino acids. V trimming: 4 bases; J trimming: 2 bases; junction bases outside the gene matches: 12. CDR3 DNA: TGCGCCAGCAGCGCGAGGGCAGGGGGCGACCACACAGATACGCAGTATTTT. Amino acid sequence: CASSARAGGDHTDTQYF.

The CDR3 region is CSVAGQGLAFF. The CDR3 DNA reads as TGCAGCGTTGCCGGACAGGGTTTGGCTTTCTTT. The genes are TRBV29-1 and TRBJ1-1; TRBD1 matches at 8 bases. Germline trimming cut 4 bases from V and 11 bases from J; bases unmatched to any gene: 6. The CDR3 covers 11 residues. Per germline, CDR1 SQVTM and CDR2 ANQGSEA.

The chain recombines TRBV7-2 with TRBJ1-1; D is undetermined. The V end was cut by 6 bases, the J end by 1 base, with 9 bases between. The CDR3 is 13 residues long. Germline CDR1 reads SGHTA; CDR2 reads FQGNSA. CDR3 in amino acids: CASSLLENTEAFF. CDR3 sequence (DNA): TGTGCCAGCAGTCTGTTGGAGAACACTGAAGCTTTCTTT.

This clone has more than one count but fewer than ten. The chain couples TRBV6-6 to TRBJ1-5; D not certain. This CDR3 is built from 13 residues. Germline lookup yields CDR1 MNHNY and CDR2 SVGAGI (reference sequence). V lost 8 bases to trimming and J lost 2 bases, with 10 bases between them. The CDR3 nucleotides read TGTGCCAGCCGATGGGCAGGCAATCAGCCCCAGCATTTT. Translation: CASRWAGNQPQHF.

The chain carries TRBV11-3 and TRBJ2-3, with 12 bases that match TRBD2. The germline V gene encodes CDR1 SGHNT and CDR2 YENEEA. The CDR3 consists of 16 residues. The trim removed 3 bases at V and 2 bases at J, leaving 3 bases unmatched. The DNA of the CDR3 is TGTGCCAGCAGCTTGTCTAGCGGGGGGGTCACAGATACGCAGTATTTT. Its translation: CASSLSSGGVTDTQYF.

CDR3 coding DNA: TGCGCCAGCAGCTTGGCCTTGATTCTAGGGGAGGAGACCCAGTACTTC. Protein sequence: CASSLALILGEETQYF. V usage is TRBV5-1 and J usage is TRBJ2-5; D could derive from TRBD1 or TRBD2 (5 bases each). V shed 0 bases and J shed 5 bases, with 17 bases lying between them. CDR1 is SGHRS and CDR2 is YFSETQ in the germline V gene. CDR3 length equals 16 residues. Using reference TRBV5-1 and TRBJ2-5 for the parts outside the CDR3, the full variable domain is KAGVTQTPRYLIKTRGQQVTLSCSPISGHRSVSWYQQTPGQGLQFLFEYFSETQRNKGNFPGRFSGRQFSNSRSEMNVSTLELGDSALYLCASSLALILGEETQYFGPGTRLLVL.

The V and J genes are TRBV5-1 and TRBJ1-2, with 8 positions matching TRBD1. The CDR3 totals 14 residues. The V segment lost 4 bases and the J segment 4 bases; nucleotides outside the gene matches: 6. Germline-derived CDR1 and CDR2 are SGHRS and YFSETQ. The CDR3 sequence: CASSPGQGGYGYTF. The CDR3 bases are TGCGCCAGCAGCCCTGGACAGGGTGGCTATGGCTACACCTTC.

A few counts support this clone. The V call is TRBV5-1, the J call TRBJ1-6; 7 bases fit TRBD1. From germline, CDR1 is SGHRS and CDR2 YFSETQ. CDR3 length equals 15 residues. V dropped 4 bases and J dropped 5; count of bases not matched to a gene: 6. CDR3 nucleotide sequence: TGCGCCAGCAGCACCGGACAGGCGGATAATTCACCCCTCCACTTT. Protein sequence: CASSTGQADNSPLHF.

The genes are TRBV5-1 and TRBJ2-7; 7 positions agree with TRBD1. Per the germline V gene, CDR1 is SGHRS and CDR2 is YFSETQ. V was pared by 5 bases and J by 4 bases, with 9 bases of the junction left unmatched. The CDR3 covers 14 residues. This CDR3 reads CASRPGQDPYEQYF. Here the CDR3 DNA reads TGCGCCAGCAGACCTGGACAGGACCCTTACGAGCAGTACTTC.

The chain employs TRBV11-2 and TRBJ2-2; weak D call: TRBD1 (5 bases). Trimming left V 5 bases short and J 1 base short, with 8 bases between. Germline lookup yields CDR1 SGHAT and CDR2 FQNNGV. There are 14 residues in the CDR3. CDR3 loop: CASSPDRNTGELFF. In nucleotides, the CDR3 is TGTGCCAGCAGCCCAGACAGGAACACCGGGGAGCTGTTTTTT.

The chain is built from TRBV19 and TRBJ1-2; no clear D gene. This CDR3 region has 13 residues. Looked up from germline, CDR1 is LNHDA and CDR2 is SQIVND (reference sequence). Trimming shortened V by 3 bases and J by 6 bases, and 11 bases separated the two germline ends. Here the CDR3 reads CASSIRTAHGYTF. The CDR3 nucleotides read TGTGCCAGTAGTATTCGGACGGCACATGGCTACACCTTC.

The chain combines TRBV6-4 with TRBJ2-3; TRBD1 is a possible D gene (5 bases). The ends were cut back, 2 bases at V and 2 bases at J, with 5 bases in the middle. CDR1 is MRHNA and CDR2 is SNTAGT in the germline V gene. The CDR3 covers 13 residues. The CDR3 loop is CASSDGHTDTQYF. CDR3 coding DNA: TGTGCCAGCAGTGACGGACACACAGATACGCAGTATTTT.

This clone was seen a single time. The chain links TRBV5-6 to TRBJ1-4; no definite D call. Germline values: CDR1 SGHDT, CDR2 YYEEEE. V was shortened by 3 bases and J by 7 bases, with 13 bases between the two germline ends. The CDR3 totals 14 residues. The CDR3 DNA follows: TGTGCCAGCAGCTCGGGTCCAGGTAGTGAAAAACTGTTTTTT. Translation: CASSSGPGSEKLFF. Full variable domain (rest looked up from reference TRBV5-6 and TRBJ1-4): DAGVTQSPTHLIKTRGQQVTLRCSPKSGHDTVSWYQQALGQGPQFIFQYYEEEERQRGNFPDRFSGHQFPNYSSELNVNALLLGDSALYLCASSSGPGSEKLFFGSGTQLSVL.

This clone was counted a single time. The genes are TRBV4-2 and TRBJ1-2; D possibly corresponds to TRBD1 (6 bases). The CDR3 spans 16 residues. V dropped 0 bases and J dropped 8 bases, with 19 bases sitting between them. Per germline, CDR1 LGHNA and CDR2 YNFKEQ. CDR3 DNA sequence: TGTGCCAGCAGCCAAGAAGGAGAAAGGGGGTTCTACGGCTACACCTTC. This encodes CASSQEGERGFYGYTF.

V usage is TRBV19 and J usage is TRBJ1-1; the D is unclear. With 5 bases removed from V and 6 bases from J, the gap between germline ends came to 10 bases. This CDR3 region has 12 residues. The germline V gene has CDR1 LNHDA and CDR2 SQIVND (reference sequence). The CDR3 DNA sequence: TGTGCCAGTAGTCCCGAATACGCTGAAGCTTTCTTT. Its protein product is CASSPEYAEAFF.

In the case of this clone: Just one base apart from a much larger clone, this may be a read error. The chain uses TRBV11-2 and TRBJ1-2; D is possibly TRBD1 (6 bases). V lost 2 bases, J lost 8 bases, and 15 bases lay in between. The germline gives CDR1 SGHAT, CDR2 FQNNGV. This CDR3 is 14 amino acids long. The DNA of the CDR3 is TGTGCCAGCAGCTTATACATGGGGGCGGGGGGCTACACCTTC. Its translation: CASSLYMGAGGYTF.

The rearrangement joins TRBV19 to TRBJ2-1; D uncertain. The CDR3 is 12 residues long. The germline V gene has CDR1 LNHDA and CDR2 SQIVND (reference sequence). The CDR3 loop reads CATTQNYNEQFF. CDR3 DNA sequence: TGTGCAACTACCCAAAACTACAATGAGCAGTTCTTC.

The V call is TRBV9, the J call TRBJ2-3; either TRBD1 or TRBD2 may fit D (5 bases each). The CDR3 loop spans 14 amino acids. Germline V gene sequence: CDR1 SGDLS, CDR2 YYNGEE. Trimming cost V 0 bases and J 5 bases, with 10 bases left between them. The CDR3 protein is CASSVGMGVDTQYF. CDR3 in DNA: TGTGCCAGCAGCGTAGGAATGGGGGTAGATACGCAGTATTTT.

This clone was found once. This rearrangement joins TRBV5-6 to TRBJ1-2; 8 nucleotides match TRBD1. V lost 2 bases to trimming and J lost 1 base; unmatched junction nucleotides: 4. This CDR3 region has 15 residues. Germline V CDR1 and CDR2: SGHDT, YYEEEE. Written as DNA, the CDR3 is TGTGCCAGCAGCTTTATCGACAGGGGTAACTATGGCTACACCTTC. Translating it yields CASSFIDRGNYGYTF.

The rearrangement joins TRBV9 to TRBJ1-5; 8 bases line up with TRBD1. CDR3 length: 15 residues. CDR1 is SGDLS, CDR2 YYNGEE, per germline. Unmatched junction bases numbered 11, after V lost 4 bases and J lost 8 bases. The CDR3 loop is CASSLSAGGAEPQHF. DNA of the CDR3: TGTGCCAGCAGCCTCAGTGCAGGGGGCGCAGAGCCCCAGCATTTT.

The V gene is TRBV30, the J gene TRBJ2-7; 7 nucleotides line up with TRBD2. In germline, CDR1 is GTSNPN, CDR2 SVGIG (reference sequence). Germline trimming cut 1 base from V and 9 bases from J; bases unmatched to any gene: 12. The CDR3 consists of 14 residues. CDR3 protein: CAWSGRTRLSVQYF. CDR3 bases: TGTGCCTGGAGTGGTAGGACTAGGCTCAGTGTGCAGTACTTC.

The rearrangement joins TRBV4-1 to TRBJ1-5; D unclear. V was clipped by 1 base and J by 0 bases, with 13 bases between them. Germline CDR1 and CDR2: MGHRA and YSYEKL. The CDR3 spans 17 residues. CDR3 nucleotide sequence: TGCGCCAGCAGCCAAGTTCTCAGTACTTATAGCAATCAGCCCCAGCATTTT. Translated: CASSQVLSTYSNQPQHF.

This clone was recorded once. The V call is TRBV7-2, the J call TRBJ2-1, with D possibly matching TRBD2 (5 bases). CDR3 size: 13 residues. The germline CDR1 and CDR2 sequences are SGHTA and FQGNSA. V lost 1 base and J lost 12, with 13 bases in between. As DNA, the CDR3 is TGTGCCAGCAGCTTAGTTTCCCGGGAAGGGCAGTTCTTC. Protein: CASSLVSREGQFF.

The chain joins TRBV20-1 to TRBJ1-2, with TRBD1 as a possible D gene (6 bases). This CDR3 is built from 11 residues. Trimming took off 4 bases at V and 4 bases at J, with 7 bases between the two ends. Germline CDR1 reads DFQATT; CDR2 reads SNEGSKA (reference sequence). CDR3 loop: CSATGVYGYTF. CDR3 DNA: TGCAGTGCTACAGGGGTCTATGGCTACACCTTC.

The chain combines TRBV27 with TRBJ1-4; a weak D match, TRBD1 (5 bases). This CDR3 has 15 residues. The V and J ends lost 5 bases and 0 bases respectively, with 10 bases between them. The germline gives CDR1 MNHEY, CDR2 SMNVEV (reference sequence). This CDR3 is CASSLLGATNEKLFF. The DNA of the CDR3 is TGTGCCAGCAGTCTCCTAGGGGCAACTAATGAAAAACTGTTTTTT.

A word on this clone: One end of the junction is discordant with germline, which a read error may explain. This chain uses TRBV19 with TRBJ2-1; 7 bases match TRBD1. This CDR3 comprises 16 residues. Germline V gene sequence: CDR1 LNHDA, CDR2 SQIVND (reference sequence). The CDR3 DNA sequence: TGTGCCAGTAGTATGGGAAGGCAGGGGGTAGTCTCCGCCCCCCTCTTC. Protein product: CASSMGRQGVVSAPLF.

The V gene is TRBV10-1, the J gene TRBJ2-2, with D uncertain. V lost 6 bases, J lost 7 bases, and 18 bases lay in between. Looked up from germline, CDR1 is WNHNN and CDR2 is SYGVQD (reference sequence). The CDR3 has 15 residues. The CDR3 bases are TGCGCCAGCAGCCTTGGACGCGCAGCTTACGGGGAGCTGTTTTTT. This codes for CASSLGRAAYGELFF.

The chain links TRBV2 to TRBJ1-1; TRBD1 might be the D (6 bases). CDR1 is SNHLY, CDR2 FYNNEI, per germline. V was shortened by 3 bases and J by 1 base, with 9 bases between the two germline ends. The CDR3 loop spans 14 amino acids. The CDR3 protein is CASSDGGGNTEAFF. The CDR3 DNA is TGTGCCAGCAGTGACGGAGGGGGGAACACTGAAGCTTTCTTT.